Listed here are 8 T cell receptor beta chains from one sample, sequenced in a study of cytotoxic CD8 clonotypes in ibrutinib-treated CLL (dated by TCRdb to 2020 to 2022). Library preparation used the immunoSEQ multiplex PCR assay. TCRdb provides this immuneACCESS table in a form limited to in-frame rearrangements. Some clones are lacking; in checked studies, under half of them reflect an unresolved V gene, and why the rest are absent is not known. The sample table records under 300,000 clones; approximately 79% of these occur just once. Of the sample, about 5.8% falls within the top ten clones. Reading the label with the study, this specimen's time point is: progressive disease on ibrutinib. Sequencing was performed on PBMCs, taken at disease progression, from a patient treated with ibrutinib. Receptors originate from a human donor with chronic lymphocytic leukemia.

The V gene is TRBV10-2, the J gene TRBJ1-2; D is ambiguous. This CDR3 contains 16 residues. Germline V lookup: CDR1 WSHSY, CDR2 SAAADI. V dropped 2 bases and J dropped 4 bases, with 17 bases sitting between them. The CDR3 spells CASSEIGSRALYGYTF. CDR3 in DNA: TGCGCCAGCAGTGAGATAGGGTCAAGGGCCCTCTATGGCTACACCTTC.

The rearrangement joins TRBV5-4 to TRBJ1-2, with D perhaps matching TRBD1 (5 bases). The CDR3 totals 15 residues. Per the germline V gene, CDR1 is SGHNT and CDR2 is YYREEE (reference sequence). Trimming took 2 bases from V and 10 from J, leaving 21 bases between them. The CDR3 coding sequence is TGTGCCAGCAGCTTACCGGGGCGGGGGATACAAACCTACACCTTC. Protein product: CASSLPGRGIQTYTF.

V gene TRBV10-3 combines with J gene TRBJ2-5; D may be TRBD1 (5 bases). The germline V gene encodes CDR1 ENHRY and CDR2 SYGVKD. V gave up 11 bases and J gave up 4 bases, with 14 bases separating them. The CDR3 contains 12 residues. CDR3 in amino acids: CASGQDVETQYF. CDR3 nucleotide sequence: TGTGCCTCCGGACAAGATGTAGAGACCCAGTACTTC.

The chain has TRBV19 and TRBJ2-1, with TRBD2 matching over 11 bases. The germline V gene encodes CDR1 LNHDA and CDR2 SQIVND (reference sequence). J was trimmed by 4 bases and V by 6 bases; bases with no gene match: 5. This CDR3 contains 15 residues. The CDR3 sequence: CASRPLAGGYNEQFF. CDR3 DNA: TGTGCCAGTAGACCCCTAGCGGGGGGATACAATGAGCAGTTCTTC.

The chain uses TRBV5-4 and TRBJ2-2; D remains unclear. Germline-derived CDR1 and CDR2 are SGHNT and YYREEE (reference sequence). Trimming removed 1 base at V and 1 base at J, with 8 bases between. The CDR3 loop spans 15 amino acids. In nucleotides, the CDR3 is TGTGCCAGCAGCTTGTTTTTGGTGAACACCGGGGAGCTGTTTTTT. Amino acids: CASSLFLVNTGELFF.

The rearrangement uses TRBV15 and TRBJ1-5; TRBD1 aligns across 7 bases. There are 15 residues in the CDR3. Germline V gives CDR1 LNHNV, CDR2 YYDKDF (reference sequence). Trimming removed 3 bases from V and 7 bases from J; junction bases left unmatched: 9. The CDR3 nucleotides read TGTGCCACCAGCAGGGGCCGGGACAGTTCCCAGCCCCAGCATTTT. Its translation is CATSRGRDSSQPQHF.

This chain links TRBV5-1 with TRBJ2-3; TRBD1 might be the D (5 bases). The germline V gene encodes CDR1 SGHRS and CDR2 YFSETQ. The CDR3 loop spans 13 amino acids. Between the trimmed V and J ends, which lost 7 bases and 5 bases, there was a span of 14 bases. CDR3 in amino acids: CASGAGVQDTQYF. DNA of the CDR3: TGCGCCAGCGGGGCAGGAGTACAAGATACGCAGTATTTT.

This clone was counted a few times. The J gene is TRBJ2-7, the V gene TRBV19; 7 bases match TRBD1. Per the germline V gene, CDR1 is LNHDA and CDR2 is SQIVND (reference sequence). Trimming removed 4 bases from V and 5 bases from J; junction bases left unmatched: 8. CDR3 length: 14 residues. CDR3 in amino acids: CASSTDREWDEQYF. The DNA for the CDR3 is TGTGCCAGTAGTACCGACAGGGAATGGGACGAGCAGTACTTC.